Listed here are 31 T cell receptor beta chains from one sample, sequenced in a study of response to subunit inactivated influenza vaccine. TCRdb itself ran the RT-PCR reads through MiXCR, one entry per CDR3 protein. The sample shows approximately 530,000 distinct CDR3 sequences, 10% to 15% of them seen only once. The material sequenced was PBMCs from blood, taken about 40 days after vaccination. These receptors all stem from a man aged 45-65 years who received an inactivated influenza vaccine.

This clonotype was counted between two and nine times. The V and J genes are TRBV5-1 and TRBJ2-3; 8 bases are shared with TRBD1. The V gene's germline CDR1 is SGHRS and CDR2 YFSETQ. The V and J ends lost 2 bases and 1 base, in that order; junction bases with no gene match: 3. The CDR3 spans 15 residues. The CDR3 region has the DNA TGCGCCAGCAGCTTCCCGGACAGGGGCACAGATACGCAGTATTTT. Translating gives CASSFPDRGTDTQYF. The full variable domain, with the rest looked up from reference TRBV5-1 and TRBJ2-3, is KAGVTQTPRYLIKTRGQQVTLSCSPISGHRSVSWYQQTPGQGLQFLFEYFSETQRNKGNFPGRFSGRQFSNSRSEMNVSTLELGDSALYLCASSFPDRGTDTQYFGPGTRLTVL.

There are a few counts of this clonotype. The chain has TRBV5-5 and TRBJ1-2, with D perhaps matching TRBD1 (6 bases). The CDR3 has 16 residues. The V gene lost 3 bases and the J gene lost 4 bases, with 19 bases spanning the gap. Germline-derived CDR1 and CDR2 are SGHKS and YYEKEE (reference sequence). CDR3 sequence (DNA): TGTGCCAGCAGCTCCCTAGGGACATGGGAGGGCTATGGCTACACCTTC. Protein sequence: CASSSLGTWEGYGYTF.

This clonotype showed up just a few times. The chain carries TRBV2 and TRBJ2-7, with TRBD1 matching 11 bases. Germline CDR1 and CDR2: SNHLY and FYNNEI. This CDR3 region has 13 residues. V lost 3 bases and J lost 6; bases outside the gene matches: 1. The CDR3 spells CASSDGTGGEQYF. The CDR3 nucleotides read TGTGCCAGCAGTGATGGGACAGGGGGCGAGCAGTACTTC.

The CDR3 here is CASSQEARATQYF. The CDR3 DNA reads TGCGCCAGCAGCCAAGAAGCACGGGCGACCCAGTACTTC. The chain recombines TRBV4-3 with TRBJ2-5, with unresolved D. V was clipped by 0 bases and J by 7 bases, with 9 bases between them. The CDR3 loop spans 13 amino acids. Germline V gives CDR1 LGHNA, CDR2 YSLEER.

This clonotype was counted between two and nine times. The rearrangement joins TRBV5-6 to TRBJ1-1; tentatively, D is TRBD1 (6 bases). The CDR3 is 16 amino acids. V lost 3 bases and J lost 1, with 16 bases in between. The germline V gene encodes CDR1 SGHDT and CDR2 YYEEEE. The DNA of the CDR3 is TGTGCCAGCAGCTCACCGGGACACCGTCGGAACACTGAAGCTTTCTTT. Translating it yields CASSSPGHRRNTEAFF.

The rearrangement uses TRBV12-3 or TRBV12-4 and TRBJ2-5; D is possibly TRBD2 (5 bases). The CDR3 totals 14 residues. Trimming cost V 5 bases and J 5 bases, with 15 bases left between them. This CDR3 is CASSGLISVETQYF. Written as DNA, the CDR3 is TGTGCCAGCAGTGGTTTAATTAGCGTGGAGACCCAGTACTTC.

With regard to this clonotype: A much larger clone is a single base away; this may be a read error. The chain employs TRBV4-3 and TRBJ2-2, with D hard to call. Between the trimmed V and J ends, which lost 3 bases and 2 bases, there was a span of 1 base. The length of the CDR3 is 12 residues. Per the germline V gene, CDR1 is LGHNA and CDR2 is YSLEER. The chain's CDR3 is CASSHNTGELFF. CDR3 coding DNA: TGCGCCAGCAGCCATAACACCGGGGAGCTGTTTTTT.

The sample holds many counts of this clonotype. The J gene is TRBJ2-7, the V gene TRBV2; D is unclear. Germline V gene sequence: CDR1 SNHLY, CDR2 FYNNEI. The CDR3 covers 13 residues. Trimming pared 4 bases from V and 6 bases from J, leaving 13 bases between. CDR3 nucleotide sequence: TGTGCCAGCAGTGTCAGCCTGAAGGGCGAGCAGTACTTC. As protein: CASSVSLKGEQYF.

This clonotype was seen repeatedly, ten times or more. This chain's CDR3 is CASSYPGTGNTEAFF. For the CDR3, the DNA is TGCGCCAGCAGCTACCCCGGGACAGGGAACACTGAAGCTTTCTTT. The J gene is TRBJ1-1, the V gene TRBV4-1; 8 nucleotides match TRBD1. Germline V CDR1 and CDR2: MGHRA, YSYEKL. CDR3 length equals 15 residues. V was pared by 5 bases and J by 1 base, with 6 bases of the junction left unmatched.

About this clonotype itself: A much bigger clone sits one base away, suggesting this may be a read error. The rearrangement uses TRBV6-5 and TRBJ2-7; no definite D call. Germline V gives CDR1 MNHEY, CDR2 SVGAGI. The CDR3 covers 14 residues. CDR3 residues: CASSYDSSSYEQCF. Written as DNA, the CDR3 is TGTGCCAGCAGTTACGATAGTTCGTCCTACGAGCAGTGCTTC.

This clonotype was counted a few times. The chain is built from TRBV7-2 and TRBJ1-1; D unclear. V shed 1 base and J shed 6 bases, with 12 bases lying between them. Germline-derived CDR1 and CDR2 are SGHTA and FQGNSA. The CDR3 is made up of 14 amino acids. CDR3 coding DNA: TGTGCCAGCAGCTTAGTAGTTTCCTGGGCTGAAGCTTTCTTT. Amino acid sequence: CASSLVVSWAEAFF.

Only a few counts were recorded for this clonotype. The chain employs TRBV27 and TRBJ1-1; D unclear. Germline CDR1 reads MNHEY; CDR2 reads SMNVEV (reference sequence). CDR3 length: 13 amino acids. V dropped 2 bases and J dropped 10 bases, with 14 bases sitting between them. Here the CDR3 reads CASSLERAARAFF. DNA of the CDR3: TGTGCCAGCAGTTTAGAGAGGGCCGCTAGAGCTTTCTTT.

V and J are TRBV25-1 and TRBJ2-2; 7 bases are a match to TRBD1. CDR1 is MGHDK, CDR2 SYGVNS, per germline. V lost 3 bases and J lost 10; bases outside the gene matches: 11. The CDR3 is 15 amino acids. CDR3 region: CASSDQGTVNLELFF. For the CDR3, the DNA is TGTGCCAGCAGTGACCAAGGGACAGTCAATTTGGAGCTGTTTTTT.

V usage is TRBV6-2 or TRBV6-3 and J usage is TRBJ2-3; possibly TRBD1 or TRBD2 for D (5 bases each). CDR1 and CDR2 (germline): MNHEY, SVGEGT. V dropped 4 bases and J dropped 7 bases, with 15 bases sitting between them. CDR3 length equals 14 residues. The CDR3 bases are TGTGCCAGCAGTTCTCCGGGACGCCAGAATACGCAGTATTTT. Encoded protein: CASSSPGRQNTQYF.

This clonotype was detected only a few times. V usage is TRBV12-3 or TRBV12-4 and J usage is TRBJ2-3; 7 bases fit TRBD1. The trim removed 3 bases at V and 2 bases at J, leaving 5 bases unmatched. This CDR3 has 15 amino acids. CDR3 protein: CASSFGRGITDTQYF. As DNA, the CDR3 is TGTGCCAGCAGTTTTGGCAGGGGGATCACAGATACGCAGTATTTT.

The chain carries TRBV29-1 and TRBJ1-2, with 10 bases lining up with TRBD1. V dropped 1 base and J dropped 8; count of bases not matched to a gene: 4. The CDR3 consists of 13 residues. CDR1 and CDR2 (germline): SQVTM, ANQGSEA. The CDR3 nucleotides are TGCAGCGTTGAAGGACAGGGGGCTAAAGGCTACACCTTC. It translates to CSVEGQGAKGYTF.

CDR3 sequence reads: CASSFTGEAEQYF. The CDR3 DNA reads TGTGCCAGCAGTTTTACAGGGGAGGCCGAGCAGTACTTC. The V call is TRBV6-6, the J call TRBJ2-7; D is perhaps TRBD1 (7 bases). The V and J ends lost 4 bases and 6 bases respectively, with 13 bases between them. The CDR3 is 13 amino acids. Germline CDR1 is MNHNY and CDR2 is SVGAGI (reference sequence).

V and J are TRBV6-2 or TRBV6-3 and TRBJ1-5, with TRBD1 as a possible D gene (5 bases). The CDR3 runs to 14 residues. Deletions cut 5 bases from V and 3 bases from J, with 11 bases between. CDR1 is MNHEY, CDR2 SVGEGT, per germline. CDR3 sequence: CASSHLDNNQPQHF. The CDR3 DNA is TGTGCCAGCAGTCACCTGGACAACAATCAGCCCCAGCATTTT.

The chain uses TRBV29-1 and TRBJ2-7; D might be TRBD1 (6 bases). Germline CDR1 reads SQVTM; CDR2 reads ANQGSEA. There are 15 residues in the CDR3. The V end was cut by 6 bases, the J end by 2 bases, with 20 bases between. This CDR3 reads CSVLKLRDTAYEQYF. In nucleotides, the CDR3 is TGCAGCGTCCTAAAACTGAGGGACACTGCCTACGAGCAGTACTTC.

CDR3 in amino acids: CASSFRRAYEQYF. CDR3 coding DNA: TGTGCCAGCAGTTTCCGGAGAGCCTACGAGCAGTACTTC. The V call is TRBV12-3 or TRBV12-4, the J call TRBJ2-7; no clear D gene. The length of the CDR3 is 13 residues. Between the trimmed V and J ends, which lost 3 bases and 2 bases, there was a span of 8 bases.

This clonotype occurred a few times. This chain uses TRBV28 with TRBJ2-7, with TRBD1 as a possible D gene (6 bases). Between the trimmed V and J ends, which lost 4 bases and 0 bases, there was a span of 10 bases. Germline V gene sequence: CDR1 MDHEN, CDR2 SYDVKM. The CDR3 extends over 14 amino acids. The CDR3 bases are TGTGCCAGCAGTTCAGGGGACATCTCCTACGAGCAGTACTTC. Translation gives CASSSGDISYEQYF.

This clonotype was observed a handful of times. This chain links TRBV7-2 with TRBJ1-3; D is undetermined. The CDR3 sequence is 15 residues long. V was shortened by 1 base and J by 2 bases, with 9 bases between the two germline ends. In germline, CDR1 is SGHTA, CDR2 FQGNSA. The CDR3 sequence: CASSLDGVTGNTIYF. The CDR3 DNA sequence: TGTGCCAGCAGCTTAGATGGGGTTACTGGAAACACCATATATTTT.

This clonotype showed up many times. The chain carries TRBV29-1 and TRBJ2-1; 12 positions match TRBD1. Germline V gene data show CDR1 as SQVTM and CDR2 as ANQGSEA. The CDR3 consists of 15 residues. V shed 3 bases and J 7 bases; nucleotides not matched to a gene: 7. The CDR3 DNA reads as TGCAGCGTTGAGGCGAGGGACAGGGGGCGGAATGAGCAGTTCTTC. Protein sequence: CSVEARDRGRNEQFF.

This clonotype was recorded a few times. In DNA, the CDR3 is TGCGCCAGCAGCTTGATAGGGGTGGGTCCGGCGGATGAGCAGTTCTTC. This codes for CASSLIGVGPADEQFF. The gene calls are TRBV5-1 and TRBJ2-1, with D possibly matching TRBD1 (5 bases). CDR3 length: 16 residues. The V and J ends lost 1 base and 8 bases respectively, with 19 bases between them. The germline CDR1 and CDR2 sequences are SGHRS and YFSETQ.

At least ten counts were recorded for this clonotype. The chain joins TRBV29-1 to TRBJ2-7, with 7 bases matching TRBD2. The CDR3 consists of 14 residues. The ends lost 6 bases at V and 5 bases at J; junction bases unmatched: 13. Looked up from germline, CDR1 is SQVTM and CDR2 is ANQGSEA. DNA for the CDR3: TGCAGCGTGCAACGCGGGGGAACTAGGAACGAGCAGTACTTC. Its translation is CSVQRGGTRNEQYF.

J is TRBJ2-1 and V is TRBV18, with no clear D. Between the trimmed V and J ends, which lost 4 bases and 0 bases, there was a span of 10 bases. Per germline, CDR1 KGHSH and CDR2 LQKENI. The CDR3 is 15 amino acids. This chain's CDR3 is CASSHERSSYNEQFF. In nucleotides, the CDR3 is TGTGCCAGCTCACACGAACGGAGCTCCTACAATGAGCAGTTCTTC. The entire variable domain, with the rest obtained from reference TRBV18 and TRBJ2-1, is as follows: NAGVMQNPRHLVRRRGQEARLRCSPMKGHSHVYWYRQLPEEGLKFMVYLQKENIIDESGMPKERFSAEFPKEGPSILRIQQVVRGDSAAYFCASSHERSSYNEQFFGPGTRLTVL.

This clonotype was seen a few times. This chain joins TRBV11-2 and TRBJ2-7, with no clear D. The CDR3 is 12 residues long. V was cut by 1 base and J by 6 bases, with 7 bases left in between. Germline assignment: CDR1 SGHAT and CDR2 FQNNGV. CDR3 region: CASSLVAIEQYF. In DNA, the CDR3 is TGTGCCAGCAGCTTAGTTGCAATCGAGCAGTACTTC.

This clonotype was found a few times. The chain uses TRBV10-3 and TRBJ1-4; unclear D gene. Trimming took off 10 bases at V and 8 bases at J, with 14 bases between the two ends. The CDR3 covers 12 residues. Germline V lookup: CDR1 ENHRY, CDR2 SYGVKD. CDR3 sequence reads: CATSEVREKLFF. In DNA form, the CDR3 reads TGTGCCACCTCGGAGGTTCGCGAAAAACTGTTTTTT.

V and J are TRBV6-2 or TRBV6-3 and TRBJ2-3, with 14 positions matching TRBD2. Germline V lookup: CDR1 MNHEY, CDR2 SVGEGT. V trimming: 0 bases; J trimming: 3 bases; junction bases outside the gene matches: 8. The CDR3 is 19 residues long. Here the CDR3 reads CASSYSTSGRAVWTDTQYF. In DNA, the CDR3 is TGTGCCAGCAGTTACTCGACTAGCGGGAGGGCCGTTTGGACAGATACGCAGTATTTT.

The chain employs TRBV2 and TRBJ2-3, with 11 bases aligning to TRBD2. V lost 8 bases, J lost 5 bases, and 9 bases stayed unmatched. CDR3 length: 15 amino acids. Germline values: CDR1 SNHLY, CDR2 FYNNEI. The CDR3 protein is CASQIAGGLEDTQYF. The CDR3 DNA sequence: TGTGCCAGCCAAATAGCGGGGGGGCTCGAAGATACGCAGTATTTT.

Ten or more counts support this clonotype. The CDR3: CASSFPVGEQYF. Here the CDR3 DNA reads TGTGCCAGCAGTTTCCCGGTTGGGGAGCAGTACTTC. The rearrangement joins TRBV12-3 or TRBV12-4 to TRBJ2-7; D remains unclear. CDR3 size: 12 residues. Trimming stripped 3 bases from V and 7 bases from J, with 10 bases between.